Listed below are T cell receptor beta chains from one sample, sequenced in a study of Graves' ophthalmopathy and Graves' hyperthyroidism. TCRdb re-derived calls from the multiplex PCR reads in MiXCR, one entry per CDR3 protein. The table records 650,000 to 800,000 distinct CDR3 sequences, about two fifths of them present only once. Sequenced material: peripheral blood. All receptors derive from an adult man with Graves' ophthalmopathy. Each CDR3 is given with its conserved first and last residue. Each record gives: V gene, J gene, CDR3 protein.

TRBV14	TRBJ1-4	CASSQGGGGKLFF
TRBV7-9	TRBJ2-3	CASSYVGTDTQYF
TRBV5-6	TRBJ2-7	CASRPTGIYEQYF
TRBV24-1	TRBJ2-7	CATSARAGGEQYF
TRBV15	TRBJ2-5	CATSRVAAQETQYF
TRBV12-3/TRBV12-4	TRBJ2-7	CASSPTGGSSEQYF
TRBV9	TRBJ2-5	CASSEGLGSGFQETQYF
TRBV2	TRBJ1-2	CASSTQTYGYTF
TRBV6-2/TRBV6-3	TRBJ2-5	CASSYSLAGGGEETQYF
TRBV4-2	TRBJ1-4	CASSQEPIGEKLFF
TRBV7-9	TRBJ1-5	CATTDRGNQPQHF